The clone carrying this TCR beta chain came up a few times. Its target is unknown. TCRdb passed the reads through MiXCR, listing each CDR3 protein once. The table includes about 920,000 distinct CDR3 sequences, about a third detected once. This record belongs to a study of T cell repertoires in cytomegalovirus infection. Across the whole study: Public TCR beta signatures were indicative of both CMV infection and a matching HLA type.

The CDR3 is made up of 13 amino acids. CDR1 is MNHGY and CDR2 is SAAAGT in the germline V gene. The ends lost 10 bases at V and 5 bases at J; junction bases unmatched: 4. This TCR was sampled from a human donor in good health (CMV status not recorded). Some clones in this sample may be carry-over from other donors' samples. This sample comprised cultured CD8+ T cells from PBMCs, obtained from culture after CMV antigen stimulation. The rearrangement joins TRBV6-8 to TRBJ2-2, with 10 bases identical to TRBD2. CDR3 bases: TGTGCCACCCGGGGACTAGCGACCGGGGAGCTGTTTTTT. Its translation is CATRGLATGELFF.